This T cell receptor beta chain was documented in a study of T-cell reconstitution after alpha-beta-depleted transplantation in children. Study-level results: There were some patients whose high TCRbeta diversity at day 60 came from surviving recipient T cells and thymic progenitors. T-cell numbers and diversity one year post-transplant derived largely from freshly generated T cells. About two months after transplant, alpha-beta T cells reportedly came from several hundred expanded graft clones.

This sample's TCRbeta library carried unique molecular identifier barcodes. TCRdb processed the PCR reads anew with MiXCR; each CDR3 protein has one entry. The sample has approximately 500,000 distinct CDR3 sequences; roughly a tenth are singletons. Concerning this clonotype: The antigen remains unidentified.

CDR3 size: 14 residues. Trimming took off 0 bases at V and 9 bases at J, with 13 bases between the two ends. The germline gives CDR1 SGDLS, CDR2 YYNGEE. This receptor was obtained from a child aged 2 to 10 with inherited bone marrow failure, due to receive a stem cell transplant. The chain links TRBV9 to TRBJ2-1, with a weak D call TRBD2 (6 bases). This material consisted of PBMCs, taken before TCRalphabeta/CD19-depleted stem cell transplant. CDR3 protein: CASSVEGLFGEQFF. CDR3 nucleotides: TGTGCCAGCAGCGTAGAAGGACTATTCGGTGAGCAGTTCTTC.